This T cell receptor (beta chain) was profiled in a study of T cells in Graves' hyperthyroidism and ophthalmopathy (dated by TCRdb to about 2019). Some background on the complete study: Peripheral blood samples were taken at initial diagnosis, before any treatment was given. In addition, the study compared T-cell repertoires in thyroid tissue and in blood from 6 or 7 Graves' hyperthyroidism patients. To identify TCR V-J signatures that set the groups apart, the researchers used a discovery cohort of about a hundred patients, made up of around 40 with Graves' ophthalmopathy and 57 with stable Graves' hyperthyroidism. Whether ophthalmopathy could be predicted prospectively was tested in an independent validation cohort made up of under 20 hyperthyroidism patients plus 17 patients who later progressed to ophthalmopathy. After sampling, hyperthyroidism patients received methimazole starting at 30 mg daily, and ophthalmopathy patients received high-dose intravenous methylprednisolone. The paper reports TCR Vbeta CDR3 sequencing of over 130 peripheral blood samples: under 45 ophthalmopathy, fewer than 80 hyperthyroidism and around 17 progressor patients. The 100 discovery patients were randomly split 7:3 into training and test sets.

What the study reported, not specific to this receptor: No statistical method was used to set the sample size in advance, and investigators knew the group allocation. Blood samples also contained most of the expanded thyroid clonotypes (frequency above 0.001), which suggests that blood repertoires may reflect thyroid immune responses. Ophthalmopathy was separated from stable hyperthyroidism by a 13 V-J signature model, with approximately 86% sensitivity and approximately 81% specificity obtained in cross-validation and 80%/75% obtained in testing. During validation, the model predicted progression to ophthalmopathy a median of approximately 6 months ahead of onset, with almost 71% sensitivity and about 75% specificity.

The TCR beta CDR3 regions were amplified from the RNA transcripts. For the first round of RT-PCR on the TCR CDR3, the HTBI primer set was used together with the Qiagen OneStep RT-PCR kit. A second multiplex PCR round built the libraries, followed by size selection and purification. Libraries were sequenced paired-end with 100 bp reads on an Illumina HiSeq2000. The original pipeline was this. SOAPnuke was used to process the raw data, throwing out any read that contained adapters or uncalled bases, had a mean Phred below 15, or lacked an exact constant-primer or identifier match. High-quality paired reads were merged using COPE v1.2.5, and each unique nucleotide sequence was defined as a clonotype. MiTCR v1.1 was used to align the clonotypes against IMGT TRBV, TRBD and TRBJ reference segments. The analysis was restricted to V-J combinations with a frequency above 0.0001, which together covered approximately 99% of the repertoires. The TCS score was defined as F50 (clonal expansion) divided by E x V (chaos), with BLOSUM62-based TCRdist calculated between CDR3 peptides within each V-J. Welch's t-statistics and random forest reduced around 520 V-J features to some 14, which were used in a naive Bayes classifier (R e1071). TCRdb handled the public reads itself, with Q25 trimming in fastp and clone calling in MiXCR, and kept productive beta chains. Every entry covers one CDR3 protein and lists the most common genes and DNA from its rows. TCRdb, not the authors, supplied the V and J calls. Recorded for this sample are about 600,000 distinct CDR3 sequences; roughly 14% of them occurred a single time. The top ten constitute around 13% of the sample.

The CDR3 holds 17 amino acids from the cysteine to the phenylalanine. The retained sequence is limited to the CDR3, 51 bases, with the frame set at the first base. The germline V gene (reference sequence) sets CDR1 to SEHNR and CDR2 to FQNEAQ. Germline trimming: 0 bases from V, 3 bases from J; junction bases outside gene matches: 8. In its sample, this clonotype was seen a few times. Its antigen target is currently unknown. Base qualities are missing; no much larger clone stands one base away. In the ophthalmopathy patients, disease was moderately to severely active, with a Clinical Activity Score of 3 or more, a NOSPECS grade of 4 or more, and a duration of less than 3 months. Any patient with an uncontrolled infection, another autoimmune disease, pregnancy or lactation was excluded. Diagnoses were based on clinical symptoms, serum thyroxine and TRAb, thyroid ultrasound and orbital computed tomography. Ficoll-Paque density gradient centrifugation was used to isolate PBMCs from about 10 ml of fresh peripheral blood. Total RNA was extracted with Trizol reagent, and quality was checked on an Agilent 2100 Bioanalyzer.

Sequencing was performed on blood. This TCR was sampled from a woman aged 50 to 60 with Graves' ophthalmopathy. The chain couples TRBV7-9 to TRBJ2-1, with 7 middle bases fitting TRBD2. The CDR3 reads CASSLAKAGFLYNEQFF. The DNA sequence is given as TGTGCCAGCAGCTTAGCCAAAGCGGGATTCCTCTACAATGAGCAGTTCTTC.